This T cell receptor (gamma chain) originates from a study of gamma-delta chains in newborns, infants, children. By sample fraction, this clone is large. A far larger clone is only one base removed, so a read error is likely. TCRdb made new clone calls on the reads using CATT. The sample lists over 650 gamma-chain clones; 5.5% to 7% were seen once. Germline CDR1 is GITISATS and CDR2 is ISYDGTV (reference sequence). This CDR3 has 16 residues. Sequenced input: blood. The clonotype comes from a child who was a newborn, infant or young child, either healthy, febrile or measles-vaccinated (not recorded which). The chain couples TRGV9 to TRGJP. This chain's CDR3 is CASWEVQELGKKIKVF. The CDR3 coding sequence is TGTGCCTCGTGGGAGGTGCAAGAGTTGGGCAAAAAAATCAAGGTATTT.